This entry lists 20 T cell receptor beta chains sequenced from one sample in a study of blood T cell repertoires in COVID-19. TCRdb keeps only in-frame clones here, not all; method: immunoSEQ multiplex PCR. The sample lists some 15,000 clones; nearly 90% were seen once. The sample taken for sequencing was peripheral blood. These receptors all come from a human donor in a cohort sampled during active COVID-19.

In this sample, this clone turned up a few times. The rearrangement links TRBV4-2 to TRBJ1-5; possible D gene TRBD1, 5 bases. This CDR3 is built from 14 residues. Trimming removed 6 bases from V and 0 bases from J, with 9 bases in between. The germline V gene encodes CDR1 LGHNA and CDR2 YNFKEQ. CDR3 sequence reads: CASRGPYSNQPQHF. CDR3 bases: TGTGCCAGCAGGGGGCCATATAGCAATCAGCCCCAGCATTTT.

The genes are TRBV24-1 and TRBJ1-3; 7 nucleotides match TRBD1. From germline, CDR1 is KGHDR and CDR2 SFDVKD. This CDR3 is 15 amino acids long. Unmatched junction bases numbered 10, after V lost 8 bases and J lost 4 bases. The CDR3 bases are TGTGCCACCAACTTTACACAGGGGCGCGGAAACACCATATATTTT. Its protein product is CATNFTQGRGNTIYF.

The V gene is TRBV5-6, the J gene TRBJ2-2; D is ambiguous. This CDR3 is built from 12 residues. Trimming pared 6 bases from V and 8 bases from J, leaving 11 bases between. Germline CDR1 and CDR2: SGHDT and YYEEEE. The CDR3 spells CASISGRGELFF. In DNA form, the CDR3 reads TGTGCCAGCATCTCCGGTCGAGGGGAGCTGTTTTTT. Full variable domain (rest looked up from reference TRBV5-6 and TRBJ2-2): DAGVTQSPTHLIKTRGQQVTLRCSPKSGHDTVSWYQQALGQGPQFIFQYYEEEERQRGNFPDRFSGHQFPNYSSELNVNALLLGDSALYLCASISGRGELFFGEGSRLTVL.

The DNA for the CDR3 is TGTGCCAGCAGCTTAGTGGGCCACGAGCAGTACTTC. The encoded protein is CASSLVGHEQYF. V and J are TRBV11-1 and TRBJ2-7; D is ambiguous. With 1 base removed from V and 5 bases from J, the gap between germline ends came to 6 bases. The germline V gene encodes CDR1 SGHAT and CDR2 FQDESV (reference sequence). The CDR3 has 12 residues.

In DNA, the CDR3 is TGTGCCAGCAGTTTAGCGGGCGGCTACACCTTC. It specifies CASSLAGGYTF. The chain employs TRBV12-3 or TRBV12-4 and TRBJ1-2, with D unresolved. V was pared by 0 bases and J by 8 bases, with 4 bases between. The CDR3 is 11 amino acids.

The V gene is TRBV19, the J gene TRBJ1-2; D is undetermined. This CDR3 is built from 14 residues. V dropped 5 bases and J dropped 4 bases, with 14 bases sitting between them. Per the germline V gene, CDR1 is LNHDA and CDR2 is SQIVND (reference sequence). The CDR3 loop reads CASSLRRSFYGYTF. The CDR3 DNA sequence: TGTGCCAGTAGTCTCAGGAGGAGTTTCTATGGCTACACCTTC.

J is TRBJ2-5 and V is TRBV6-5, with 9 nucleotides matching TRBD2. After removal of 4 bases from V and 4 bases from J, the junction contained 4 bases not matched to a gene. This CDR3 contains 14 residues. Germline assignment: CDR1 MNHEY and CDR2 SVGAGI. The CDR3 region is CASSLPGLAETQYF. The DNA of the CDR3 is TGTGCCAGCAGTTTACCGGGACTAGCAGAGACCCAGTACTTC.

This clone was seen just once. This rearrangement joins TRBV18 to TRBJ2-1; the D is unclear. The CDR3 has 16 amino acids. V was cut by 6 bases and J by 4 bases, with 19 bases left in between. CDR1 and CDR2 from the germline V gene are KGHSH and LQKENI. The CDR3 here is CASSPTWRSSYNEQFF. DNA of the CDR3: TGTGCCAGCTCCCCCACGTGGAGAAGCTCTTACAATGAGCAGTTCTTC.

A single count supports this clone. The chain has TRBV29-1 and TRBJ1-2, with a possible D match to TRBD1 (6 bases). The CDR3 runs 13 residues. Trimming stripped 4 bases from V and 5 bases from J, with 14 bases between. Germline V CDR1 and CDR2: SQVTM, ANQGSEA. CDR3 sequence reads: CSVGERGAYGYTF. CDR3 coding DNA: TGCAGCGTTGGAGAACGGGGGGCGTATGGCTACACCTTC.

The V gene is TRBV6-5, the J gene TRBJ2-7; D is perhaps TRBD2 (6 bases). V lost 5 bases and J lost 2, with 13 bases in between. Germline V gene sequence: CDR1 MNHEY, CDR2 SVGAGI. The CDR3 length is 14 residues. DNA of the CDR3: TGTGCCAGCAGTCGGGACGGACTAACCTACGAGCAGTACTTC. Its protein is CASSRDGLTYEQYF.

This clone was detected once. The rearrangement links TRBV9 to TRBJ2-7; 9 positions match TRBD2. Germline-derived CDR1 and CDR2 are SGDLS and YYNGEE. The CDR3 contains 15 residues. V gave up 2 bases and J gave up 7 bases; unmatched junction bases: 10. DNA of the CDR3: TGTGCCAGCAGCGTGGACGCGGGGGGGACCTGGGAGCAGTACTTC. It encodes CASSVDAGGTWEQYF.

V usage is TRBV3-1 (or the pseudogene TRBV3-2) and J usage is TRBJ2-5, with D perhaps matching TRBD1 (6 bases). This CDR3 has 15 amino acids. Germline V gives CDR1 LGHDT, CDR2 YNNKEL (reference sequence). With 4 bases removed from V and 3 bases from J, the gap between germline ends came to 15 bases. The CDR3 DNA follows: TGTGCCAGCAGCCTTAGACAGGATTTAAAAGAGACCCAGTACTTC. Translated: CASSLRQDLKETQYF.

This chain joins TRBV11-1 and TRBJ2-3, with D possibly TRBD2 on 6 matching bases. V lost 3 bases and J lost 1, with 14 bases in between. Per the germline V gene, CDR1 is SGHAT and CDR2 is FQDESV (reference sequence). There are 16 residues in the CDR3. The CDR3, as DNA: TGTGCCAGCAGCTTCTTCTGGGGGGAGGGCACAGATACGCAGTATTTT. This codes for CASSFFWGEGTDTQYF.

Here the CDR3 reads CASSLRGDRGAVRVNTEAFF. The CDR3 DNA reads as TGTGCCAGCAGTTTACGAGGGGACAGGGGCGCTGTCAGGGTGAACACTGAAGCTTTCTTT. The chain links TRBV27 to TRBJ1-1, with 10 bases matching TRBD1. The CDR3 runs 20 residues. V lost 2 bases and J lost 0; bases outside the gene matches: 15. Germline lookup yields CDR1 MNHEY and CDR2 SMNVEV (reference sequence).

V and J are TRBV3-1 (or the pseudogene TRBV3-2) and TRBJ2-5, with a tentative D call TRBD1 (5 bases). The V end was cut by 4 bases, the J end by 3 bases, with 9 bases between. This CDR3 is built from 13 residues. CDR1 LGHDT and CDR2 YNNKEL come from the germline V gene (reference sequence). CDR3 sequence (DNA): TGTGCCAGCAGCCTACAGGTTAAAGAGACCCAGTACTTC. This sequence encodes CASSLQVKETQYF.

This chain uses TRBV6-2 or TRBV6-3 with TRBJ1-1, with 12 bases that match TRBD1. With 5 bases clipped from V and 3 bases from J, the junction kept 7 bases outside the gene matches. Germline CDR1 MNHEY, CDR2 SVGEGT. The CDR3 length is 16 residues. The CDR3 DNA is TGTGCCAGCAGTACCCGGGACAGGGGGCAGGACACTGAAGCTTTCTTT. This gives the protein CASSTRDRGQDTEAFF.

V usage is TRBV14 and J usage is TRBJ2-1, with 10 bases fitting TRBD2. CDR3 length equals 16 residues. Germline CDR1 SGHDN, CDR2 FVKESK. With V trimmed by 1 base and J by 5 bases, 5 bases remained unmatched. Written as DNA, the CDR3 is TGTGCCAGCAGCCAAGCCGGGACTAGCGTTAACAATGAGCAGTTCTTC. This gives the protein CASSQAGTSVNNEQFF.

CDR3 in amino acids: CASCRAGTGELFF. For the CDR3, the DNA is TGTGCCAGCTGTCGGGCGGGCACCGGGGAGCTGTTTTTT. V gene TRBV12-3 or TRBV12-4 combines with J gene TRBJ2-2; D might be TRBD2 (5 bases). The CDR3 spans 13 residues. The V end lost 8 bases, the J end lost 4 bases, and 11 bases lay between the germline ends.

The J gene is TRBJ2-5, the V gene TRBV7-7; 11 bases agree with TRBD2. The CDR3 has 17 residues. V lost 5 bases and J lost 4; bases outside the gene matches: 12. Germline lookup yields CDR1 SSHAT and CDR2 FNYEAQ (reference sequence). The CDR3 is CASSPAGLAGLRETQYF. The CDR3 nucleotides read TGTGCCAGCAGCCCAGCCGGACTAGCGGGTCTTCGAGAGACCCAGTACTTC.

This chain connects TRBV6-5 to TRBJ1-4, with 8 bases aligning to TRBD1. The CDR3 is made up of 15 amino acids. CDR1 is MNHEY, CDR2 SVGAGI, per germline. V dropped 5 bases and J dropped 6; count of bases not matched to a gene: 8. The CDR3 is CASSKWTGSDEKLFF. CDR3 DNA sequence: TGTGCCAGCAGTAAGTGGACAGGGTCAGATGAAAAACTGTTTTTT.